This T cell receptor (beta chain) came from a study of T cells in Graves' hyperthyroidism and ophthalmopathy. Amplified TCR beta CDR3 regions derived from RNA transcripts. During a first-round RT-PCR of the TCR CDR3, the HTBI primer set was used. TCRdb reprocessed the multiplex PCR reads via MiXCR and lists one record per CDR3 protein. The table includes 500,000 to 600,000 distinct CDR3 sequences, 40% to 50% detected once. With regard to this clonotype: Compared with germline, one end of the junction differs, possibly owing to a read error.

This CDR3 has 13 residues. The germline V gene has CDR1 SEHNR and CDR2 FQNEAQ (reference sequence). The chain recombines TRBV7-9 with TRBJ2-7; D is undetermined. The origin of this receptor is an adult woman with Graves' disease, either hyperthyroidism or ophthalmopathy (not recorded which). The sequencing sample was made of peripheral blood or thyroid tissue (not recorded which). The CDR3 is CAGSLGHSYEQYF. In DNA, the CDR3 is TGTGCCGGCAGCTTGGGTCACTCCTACGAGCAGTACTTC.